The clone carrying this T cell receptor (beta chain) was counted many times. The antigen is undetermined. This record belongs to a study of T-cell reconstitution after alpha-beta-depleted transplantation in children. The study's findings and limits: In patients about two months after transplant, alpha-beta T cells reportedly arose from several hundred expanded graft clones.

Unique molecular identifiers tagged the TCRbeta library. TCRdb re-derived calls from the PCR reads in MiXCR, one entry per CDR3 protein. The sample yields more than 500,000 distinct CDR3 sequences, over 10% seen once. The specimen comprised PBMCs, mostly from graft donor cells, sampled 180 days after TCRalphabeta/CD19-depleted stem cell transplant. This clonotype was sampled from a female patient under 10 years old who had a stem cell transplant for aplastic anemia, so the T cells may come from the graft donor.

CDR3 DNA sequence: TGCGCCAGCAGCCCGGTCACGGGGGGAAAGAACACTGAAGCTTTCTTT. Residues: CASSPVTGGKNTEAFF. This chain uses TRBV5-1 with TRBJ1-1; D perhaps matches TRBD1 (5 bases). V lost 4 bases and J lost 1, with 17 bases in between. Germline CDR1 reads SGHRS; CDR2 reads YFSETQ. The CDR3 contains 16 residues.